Described below is a single TCR beta chain sequence and its context. This sample stems from a study of yellow fever vaccine responses in identical twins. Germline values: CDR1 SNHLY, CDR2 FYNNEI. CDR3 length equals 13 residues. With 2 bases removed from V and 3 bases from J, the gap between germline ends came to 7 bases. Using its own MiXCR run on the RT-PCR reads, TCRdb lists one record per CDR3 protein. The sample yields some 11,000 distinct CDR3 sequences, 77% seen once. The sequences come from T cells from blood (PBMCs), unsorted or a sorted subset (not recorded which), collected before or after yellow fever vaccination (not recorded which). The J gene is TRBJ1-1, the V gene TRBV2; the D is unclear. The sequence came from a woman aged 18-29 years who received the yellow fever vaccine. The chain's CDR3 is CASSERWDTEAFF. CDR3 nucleotides: TGTGCCAGCAGTGAAAGGTGGGACACTGAAGCTTTCTTT.